This record looks at one T cell receptor beta chain sequence and its context. This sample was included in a study of blood T cell repertoires in COVID-19. V was trimmed by 3 bases and J by 4 bases, leaving 10 bases between them. This CDR3 region has 13 residues. Germline V gene sequence: CDR1 SGHVS, CDR2 FQNEAQ. In the original workflow: By means of reference gene primer amplification, nucleated cell counts were estimated. Clones were sequenced by immunoSEQ multiplex PCR, and TCRdb holds only the in-frame ones, with some missing. The V and J calls and clone size were taken over from that table, and D and trimming were inferred from the DNA. This sample carries some 270,000 clones, 85% of them seen once, and the ten largest clones take approximately 6.6%.

This TCR came from a woman aged 45-65 years who had been exposed to COVID-19. This rearrangement joins TRBV7-8 to TRBJ2-7; D may be TRBD1 (5 bases). Input material: PBMCs or T cells enriched from blood (not recorded which). Here the CDR3 DNA reads TGTGCCAGCAGCTTCGCGGCAGGGTACGAGCAGTACTTC. This gives the protein CASSFAAGYEQYF. Based on the CDR3 plus reference TRBV7-8 and TRBJ2-7, the full variable domain is GAGVSQSPRYKVAKRGQDVALRCDPISGHVSLFWYQQALGQGPEFLTYFQNEAQLDKSGLPSDRFFAERPEGSVSTLKIQRTQQEDSAVYLCASSFAAGYEQYFGPGTRLTVT.